The 14 T cell receptor beta chains below come from one sample, sequenced in a study of shared clonotypes between healthy human individuals. TCRdb keeps only in-frame clones here, not all; method: immunoSEQ multiplex PCR. The data show approximately 2.5 million clones, over 85% seen once. Sequencing was carried out using naive CD4+ T cells from PBMCs. Subset specified: CD45RA+ positively selected. All receptors derive from a man aged 18-30 years in good health. Some clones in this sample may be carry-over from other donors' samples.

The genes are TRBV2 and TRBJ2-7, with a possible D match to TRBD2 (6 bases). CDR3 length equals 15 residues. V lost 6 bases and J 0 bases, leaving 15 bases between the germline ends. Germline CDR1 and CDR2: SNHLY and FYNNEI. The CDR3 coding sequence is TGTGCCAGCAGGGGGGACTTACTCAGCTCCTACGAGCAGTACTTC. Protein sequence: CASRGDLLSSYEQYF. The full variable domain, with the rest looked up from reference TRBV2 and TRBJ2-7, is EPEVTQTPSHQVTQMGQEVILRCVPISNHLYFYWYRQILGQKVEFLVSFYNNEISEKSEIFDDQFSVERPDGSNFTLKIRSTKLEDSAMYFCASRGDLLSSYEQYFGPGTRLTVT.

The chain recombines TRBV5-6 with TRBJ2-7, with 7 bases matching TRBD1. CDR1 is SGHDT and CDR2 is YYEEEE in the germline V gene. This CDR3 spans 15 amino acids. The V gene end was trimmed by 4 bases and the J gene end by 7 bases; junction bases not matched to a gene: 14. As DNA, the CDR3 is TGTGCCAGCAGCCCGGGGACAGCGGTTTTTGAGGAGCAGTACTTC. Translation gives CASSPGTAVFEEQYF.

Comments on this clone: Other nucleotide sequences in the sample specify the same CDR3. The V call is TRBV19, the J call TRBJ2-1; no definite D call. V gave up 4 bases and J gave up 13 bases, with 11 bases separating them. CDR1 and CDR2 from the germline V gene are LNHDA and SQIVND (reference sequence). The CDR3 loop spans 11 amino acids. The CDR3 bases are TGTGCCAGTAGTAATAGACTGGAACAGTTCTTC. This gives the protein CASSNRLEQFF. The full variable domain, in which reference TRBV19 and TRBJ2-1 provide the parts outside the CDR3, is DGGITQSPKYLFRKEGQNVTLSCEQNLNHDAMYWYRQDPGQGLRLIYYSQIVNDFQKGDIAEGYSVSREKKESFPLTVTSAQKNPTAFYLCASSNRLEQFFGPGTRLTVL.

This chain connects TRBV9 to TRBJ1-2; no firm D call. This CDR3 is 14 amino acids long. V shed 0 bases and J shed 0 bases, with 6 bases lying between them. Germline V lookup: CDR1 SGDLS, CDR2 YYNGEE. The DNA of the CDR3 is TGTGCCAGCAGCGTAGGGATATCTAACTATGGCTACACCTTC. Translated, it gives CASSVGISNYGYTF.

The chain couples TRBV9 to TRBJ1-4; 9 bases fit TRBD1. With V trimmed by 5 bases and J by 4 bases, 3 bases remained unmatched. This CDR3 comprises 14 residues. Germline-derived CDR1 and CDR2 are SGDLS and YYNGEE. CDR3: CASSGQGLNEKLFF. In DNA, the CDR3 is TGTGCCAGCAGTGGACAGGGGCTTAATGAAAAACTGTTTTTT.

The CDR3 here is CASSASTGGGEKLFF. CDR3 coding DNA: TGTGCCAGCAGTGCTTCGACAGGGGGCGGTGAAAAACTGTTTTTT. The rearrangement joins TRBV28 to TRBJ1-4, with TRBD1 matching over 10 bases. Germline-derived CDR1 and CDR2 are MDHEN and SYDVKM. This CDR3 is 15 amino acids long. J lost 7 bases, V lost 5 bases, and 7 bases had no gene match. The full variable domain, rest sourced from reference TRBV28 and TRBJ1-4, is DVKVTQSSRYLVKRTGEKVFLECVQDMDHENMFWYRQDPGLGLRLIYFSYDVKMKEKGDIPEGYSVSREKKERFSLILESASTNQTSMYLCASSASTGGGEKLFFGSGTQLSVL.

The chain employs TRBV5-4 and TRBJ2-7, with 8 bases matching TRBD1. There are 17 residues in the CDR3. Germline CDR1 and CDR2: SGHNT and YYREEE (reference sequence). The ends lost 4 bases at V and 3 bases at J; junction bases unmatched: 15. The CDR3 coding sequence is TGTGCCAGCAGCCCTTGGGGTACAGGGGGAGGATTCTACGAGCAGTACTTC. Encoded protein: CASSPWGTGGGFYEQYF.

This clone was detected once. This rearrangement joins TRBV4-2 to TRBJ2-3, with 12 nucleotides matching TRBD2. The CDR3 runs to 17 residues. Trimming cost V 3 bases and J 2 bases; bases outside gene matches: 6. CDR1 and CDR2 (germline): LGHNA, YNFKEQ. CDR3 coding DNA: TGTGCCAGCAGCCATAGACTAGCGGGAGTCCTCACAGATACGCAGTATTTT. This gives the protein CASSHRLAGVLTDTQYF.

The chain recombines TRBV6-5 with TRBJ1-1, with 10 nucleotides matching TRBD1. The length of the CDR3 is 15 residues. Germline V gene sequence: CDR1 MNHEY, CDR2 SVGAGI. The J segment lost 3 bases and the V segment lost 6 bases, leaving 7 bases of the junction unmatched. CDR3 amino acids: CASRLGGQGDTEAFF. The CDR3, as DNA: TGTGCCAGCAGACTGGGAGGACAGGGGGACACTGAAGCTTTCTTT.

Points on this clone: Other DNA sequences in this specimen translate into the identical CDR3. This chain uses TRBV7-3 with TRBJ2-3; 8 nucleotides align to TRBD2. The germline V gene has CDR1 SGHTA and CDR2 FQGTGA. Losses at the gene ends were 5 bases for V and 2 bases for J; bases not matched to a gene: 6. CDR3 length equals 15 residues. This CDR3 is CASSPSGGVTDTQYF. The CDR3 DNA follows: TGTGCCAGCAGCCCGAGCGGGGGTGTCACAGATACGCAGTATTTT.

The chain's CDR3 is CASSSGGPRRLEQYF. The CDR3 coding sequence is TGTGCCAGCAGCTCGGGGGGCCCTCGTCGTCTCGAGCAGTACTTC. This sequence joins TRBV11-2 and TRBJ2-7, with TRBD2 as a possible D gene (7 bases). Germline CDR1 reads SGHAT; CDR2 reads FQNNGV. V gave up 4 bases and J gave up 6 bases, with 19 bases separating them. The CDR3 covers 15 residues.

The chain employs TRBV5-1 and TRBJ1-2; 7 bases match TRBD1. Germline CDR1 reads SGHRS; CDR2 reads YFSETQ. The junction had 5 bases not matched to a gene; V was cut back by 0 bases and J by 3 bases. CDR3 length equals 15 residues. The CDR3 region has the DNA TGCGCCAGCAGCTTGGACAGGGGAGGTCACTATGGCTACACCTTC. Amino acids: CASSLDRGGHYGYTF. Full variable domain (missing parts from reference TRBV5-1 and TRBJ1-2): KAGVTQTPRYLIKTRGQQVTLSCSPISGHRSVSWYQQTPGQGLQFLFEYFSETQRNKGNFPGRFSGRQFSNSRSEMNVSTLELGDSALYLCASSLDRGGHYGYTFGSGTRLTVV.

This clone was seen more than once but under ten times. Other DNA sequences in the sample encode the same CDR3. V and J are TRBV7-6 and TRBJ2-5; D call uncertain. Trimming took off 1 base at V and 4 bases at J, with 4 bases between the two ends. CDR1 and CDR2 from the germline V gene are SGHVS and FNYEAQ. The CDR3 totals 12 residues. In nucleotides, the CDR3 is TGTGCCAGCAGCTTAGATCGAGAGACCCAGTACTTC. Residues: CASSLDRETQYF.

The CDR3 spells CASSPGQSSYNEQFF. The CDR3 DNA reads TGTGCCAGCAGCCCGGGACAGAGCTCCTACAATGAGCAGTTCTTC. The rearrangement joins TRBV6-4 to TRBJ2-1; 7 bases agree with TRBD1. This CDR3 comprises 15 residues. V gave up 6 bases and J gave up 0 bases; unmatched junction bases: 5. Germline V gene sequence: CDR1 MRHNA, CDR2 SNTAGT.